This entry concerns a single T cell receptor (beta chain). As yet, its antigen is unknown. A universal primer site was incorporated via template switching, and the cDNA contained unique molecular identifiers. TCRdb redid the calling of the 5' RACE reads with MiXCR, one entry per CDR3 protein. Among around 240,000 distinct CDR3 sequences listed, 7% were seen once. The sample belongs to a study of identical twins. Findings and caveats of the study: While abundant cord blood beta clonotypes carried fewer insertions, memory repertoires showed no such pattern.

Healthy Caucasians alone served as donors. CDR1 is SGHVS, CDR2 FQNEAQ, per germline. The CDR3 sequence is 12 residues long. V dropped 5 bases and J dropped 9 bases, with 11 bases sitting between them. The same specimen was also included in a second study, on yellow fever vaccine responses in identical twins.

This chain links TRBV7-8 with TRBJ2-1; a weak D match, TRBD2 (6 bases). The sequence came from a woman under 30 in good health. Sequencing was done on a sample of memory (CD45RO+) T cells sorted from blood. The CDR3 is CASSPVGGEQFF. The CDR3 DNA sequence: TGTGCCAGCAGCCCCGTGGGAGGTGAGCAGTTCTTC. Complete variable domain (other parts from reference TRBV7-8 and TRBJ2-1): GAGVSQSPRYKVAKRGQDVALRCDPISGHVSLFWYQQALGQGPEFLTYFQNEAQLDKSGLPSDRFFAERPEGSVSTLKIQRTQQEDSAVYLCASSPVGGEQFFGPGTRLTVL.